This T cell receptor beta chain appears in the sequencing data of a study of beta chain features in type 1 diabetes. Expressed TCRB transcripts were sequenced because the entire RNA isolate underwent reverse transcription. Repertoires were generated with immunoSEQ multiplex PCR, while TCRdb's copy carries only in-frame clones and drops some. The sample has more than 150,000 clones, around 13% seen once. General observations from the study: Healthy donors had naive, central memory and Treg TCRB repertoires that appeared less similar than those seen among patients. Within each of all four CD4+ subsets, Type 1 diabetes patients had TCRB CDR3s that were moderately but significantly shorter. Short templates might get an advantage during PCR, and this would be equal in patients and controls. High-TCR-expressing cells could be over-represented by cDNA sequencing.

Germline trimming cut 5 bases from V and 5 bases from J; bases unmatched to any gene: 7. Germline CDR1 reads GTSNPN; CDR2 reads SVGIG (reference sequence). The CDR3 has 13 residues. This clone was observed a few times. The antigen remains unidentified. The sample has other DNA sequences that encode this CDR3 too. V gene TRBV30 combines with J gene TRBJ2-7, with TRBD1 identical over 9 bases. The receptor was derived from a woman aged 18 to 35 in good health. Sequences were obtained from central memory CD4+ T cells from blood. CDR3 nucleotides: TGTGCCTGGTCGGGACAGGGCAACCACGAGCAGTACTTC. Translation: CAWSGQGNHEQYF.